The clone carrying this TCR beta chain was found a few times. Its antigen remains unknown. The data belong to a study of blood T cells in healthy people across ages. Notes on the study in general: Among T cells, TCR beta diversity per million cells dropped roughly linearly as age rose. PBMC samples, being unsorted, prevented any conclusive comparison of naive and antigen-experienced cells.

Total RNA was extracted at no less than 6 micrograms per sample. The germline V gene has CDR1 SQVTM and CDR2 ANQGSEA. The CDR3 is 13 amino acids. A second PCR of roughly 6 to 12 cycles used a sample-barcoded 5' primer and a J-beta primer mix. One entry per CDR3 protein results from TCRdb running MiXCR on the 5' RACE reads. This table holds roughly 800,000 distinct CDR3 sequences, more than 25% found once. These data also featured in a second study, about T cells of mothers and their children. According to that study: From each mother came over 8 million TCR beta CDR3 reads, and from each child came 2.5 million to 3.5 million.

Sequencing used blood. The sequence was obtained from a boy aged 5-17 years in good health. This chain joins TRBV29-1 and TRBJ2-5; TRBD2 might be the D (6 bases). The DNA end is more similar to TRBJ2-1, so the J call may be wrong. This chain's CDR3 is CSAAGWSGNEQFF. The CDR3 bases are TGCAGCGCGGCGGGGTGGTCGGGCAATGAGCAGTTCTTC.